This is a list of T cell receptor beta chains from one sample in a study of technical replicates of blood from several donors. Measured with immunoSEQ multiplex PCR; TCRdb has only the in-frame clones, and not every one. The data contain 80,000 to 95,000 clones, about 96% of them singletons. The sequencing input was T cells isolated from PBMCs. The receptors were gathered from a human donor in good health. Each CDR3 is given with its conserved first and last residue. Fields, in order: D gene, J gene, clone size, V gene, CDR3 DNA, CDR3 protein. The D gene is left open where the match is weak. Rows may omit the clone size; those that give it use once, few, many or a size class.

d_gene: -
j_gene: TRBJ1-4
abundance: -
v_gene: TRBV12-2
CDR3nt: TGTGCAAGTCGCTTAGCCTCCTCCCGAGGGTCCCCAAGGGCTAATGAAAAACTGTTTTTT
CDR3aa: CASRLASSRGSPRANEKLFF

d_gene: TRBD2
j_gene: TRBJ2-1
abundance: -
v_gene: TRBV6-4
CDR3nt: TGTGCCAGCAGTGACTCGGCGGGAGGGAGCGATGAGCAGTTCTTC
CDR3aa: CASSDSAGGSDEQFF

d_gene: TRBD1
j_gene: TRBJ1-2
abundance: -
v_gene: TRBV5-4
CDR3nt: TGTGCCAGCAGCTCCCCCGGGACAGTCTATGGCTACACCTTC
CDR3aa: CASSSPGTVYGYTF

d_gene: -
j_gene: TRBJ2-1
abundance: -
v_gene: TRBV29-1
CDR3nt: TGCAGCGTTGCCGAGGGCCAGAGTGAGCAGTTCTTC
CDR3aa: CSVAEGQSEQFF

d_gene: -
j_gene: TRBJ1-4
abundance: -
v_gene: TRBV2
CDR3nt: TGTGCCAGCAGTGTTGCCTGGTTGAGTGAAAAACTGTTTTTT
CDR3aa: CASSVAWLSEKLFF

d_gene: -
j_gene: TRBJ2-6
abundance: -
v_gene: TRBV14
CDR3nt: TGTGCCAGCAGCCAAGAGGACAGATCCTTCTCTGGGGCCAACGTCCTGACTTTC
CDR3aa: CASSQEDRSFSGANVLTF

d_gene: TRBD2
j_gene: TRBJ2-7
abundance: -
v_gene: TRBV25-1
CDR3nt: TGTGCAGAATCTAGCGGGAGAGTTCCCCCCTACGAGCAGTACTTC
CDR3aa: CAESSGRVPPYEQYF

d_gene: -
j_gene: TRBJ2-1
abundance: -
v_gene: TRBV6-4
CDR3nt: TGTGCCAGCAGTGCAAAGAAGACTAGTTTAAAGAGTATAGAGCAGTTCTTC
CDR3aa: CASSAKKTSLKSIEQFF

d_gene: TRBD2
j_gene: TRBJ2-3
abundance: -
v_gene: TRBV10-1
CDR3nt: TGCGCCAGCGGGAGGGCCTCCGATACGCAGTATTTT
CDR3aa: CASGRASDTQYF

d_gene: -
j_gene: TRBJ1-1
abundance: -
v_gene: TRBV6-5
CDR3nt: TGTGCCAGCAGTTACGCGGCCAGGGGTACTGAAGCTTTCTTT
CDR3aa: CASSYAARGTEAFF

d_gene: TRBD1
j_gene: TRBJ1-1
abundance: once
v_gene: TRBV27
CDR3nt: TGTGCCAGCAGTTTACCCGGGACAGGGGTAAACACTGAAGCTTTCTTT
CDR3aa: CASSLPGTGVNTEAFF

d_gene: TRBD2
j_gene: TRBJ2-7
abundance: -
v_gene: TRBV7-8
CDR3nt: TGTGCCAGCAGCTCGGGACTAGCGGGGTTCGAGCAGTACTTC
CDR3aa: CASSSGLAGFEQYF

d_gene: -
j_gene: TRBJ2-1
abundance: once
v_gene: TRBV4-2
CDR3nt: TGTGCCAGCAGCCAAGCTACTAGTTTGGGCTACAATGAGCAGTTCTTC
CDR3aa: CASSQATSLGYNEQFF

d_gene: -
j_gene: TRBJ1-1
abundance: few
v_gene: TRBV2
CDR3nt: TGTGCCAGCTCAAGAGTTATGAACACTGAAGCTTTCTTT
CDR3aa: CASSRVMNTEAFF

d_gene: TRBD1
j_gene: TRBJ1-2
abundance: -
v_gene: TRBV9
CDR3nt: TGTGCCAGCAGCGGAACGGGGGGACAGGGGGCTCCCTACTATGGCTACACCTTC
CDR3aa: CASSGTGGQGAPYYGYTF

d_gene: TRBD2
j_gene: TRBJ2-1
abundance: -
v_gene: TRBV15
CDR3nt: TGTGCCACCACCCTTCGGTCTGGGGACGGAAGGGCGGGAGGGCCACGCGTTGAGCAGTTCTTC
CDR3aa: CATTLRSGDGRAGGPRVEQFF

d_gene: TRBD1
j_gene: TRBJ1-3
abundance: -
v_gene: TRBV27
CDR3nt: TGTGCCAGCAGGCAGACAGGGGGCCCTGGAAACACCATATATTTT
CDR3aa: CASRQTGGPGNTIYF

d_gene: TRBD1
j_gene: TRBJ2-7
abundance: -
v_gene: TRBV28
CDR3nt: TGTGCCAGCACCTCACAGGGGGCGCAGTTCCACGAGCAGTACTTC
CDR3aa: CASTSQGAQFHEQYF

d_gene: TRBD2
j_gene: TRBJ2-3
abundance: -
v_gene: TRBV11-2
CDR3nt: TGTGCCAGCAGCTTAAGAACCGGGACTAGCGGGAAGGCAGATACGCAGTATTTT
CDR3aa: CASSLRTGTSGKADTQYF

d_gene: -
j_gene: TRBJ1-3
abundance: -
v_gene: TRBV2
CDR3nt: TGTGCCAGCCAAGGAACAGGAGCAACCTCTGGAAACACCATATATTTT
CDR3aa: CASQGTGATSGNTIYF

d_gene: TRBD1
j_gene: TRBJ2-1
abundance: once
v_gene: TRBV5-1
CDR3nt: TGCGCCAGCAGCTTGGTGGGGACAGGGGGCGGCAACTACAATGAGCAGTTCTTC
CDR3aa: CASSLVGTGGGNYNEQFF

d_gene: -
j_gene: TRBJ2-7
abundance: -
v_gene: TRBV18
CDR3nt: TGTGCCAGCTCACCACCCTCCAGTAAATACGAGCAGTACTTC
CDR3aa: CASSPPSSKYEQYF

d_gene: -
j_gene: TRBJ2-1
abundance: few
v_gene: TRBV2
CDR3nt: TGTGCCAGCGGGAGATCCTACAATGAGCAGTTCTTC
CDR3aa: CASGRSYNEQFF

d_gene: TRBD1
j_gene: TRBJ1-1
abundance: -
v_gene: TRBV18
CDR3nt: TGTGCCAGCTCACCACCAGGGACAGCCACTGAAGCTTTCTTT
CDR3aa: CASSPPGTATEAFF

d_gene: -
j_gene: TRBJ2-7
abundance: -
v_gene: TRBV6-5
CDR3nt: TGTGCCAGCAGTCAAACCCGGGGAAACGAGCAGTACTTC
CDR3aa: CASSQTRGNEQYF

d_gene: TRBD1
j_gene: TRBJ1-5
abundance: -
v_gene: TRBV6-6
CDR3nt: TGTGCCAGCAGTCCTCCCACAGGGGGCAATCAGCCCCAGCATTTT
CDR3aa: CASSPPTGGNQPQHF

d_gene: TRBD2
j_gene: TRBJ2-7
abundance: -
v_gene: TRBV5-1
CDR3nt: TGCGCCAGCAGCTTGGGGACTAGCGGGTACGAGCAGTACTTC
CDR3aa: CASSLGTSGYEQYF